These 18 T cell receptor beta chains originate from one sample sequenced in a study of T cells in Graves' hyperthyroidism and ophthalmopathy (dated by TCRdb to between 2018 and 2021). To prepare the library, multiplex PCR was applied. The instrument given in TCRdb is Illumina HiSeq 2000. The TCR beta CDR3 regions were amplified from RNA transcripts. A first-round RT-PCR of the TCR CDR3 used the HTBI primer set with the Qiagen OneStep RT-PCR kit. Clones were called with MiXCR by TCRdb after fastp trimmed the public reads at Q25, and only in-frame beta chains were retained. Identical CDR3 protein sequences are pooled into one entry, listed with their most common genes and DNA. For this sample there are some 760,000 distinct CDR3 sequences; approximately 15% appear just once. The ten largest clones add up to 9.5% to 13% of the sample. The specimen was blood. Receptors originate from a woman younger than 30 with Graves' hyperthyroidism.

About this clonotype itself: One end of the junction varies from germline; a read error may be responsible. This chain connects TRBV7-9 to TRBJ2-1; 9 positions match TRBD2. CDR1 SEHNR and CDR2 FQNEAQ come from the germline V gene (reference sequence). The CDR3 extends over 15 amino acids. Here the CDR3 reads CVSSLGAGGLGEQFF. The CDR3 region has the DNA TGTGTCAGCAGCTTGGGAGCGGGAGGATTAGGTGAGCAGTTCTTC.

V usage is TRBV3-1 and J usage is TRBJ1-6, with TRBD1 matching 7 bases. Trimming took 1 base from V and 0 from J; bases not matched to a gene: 3. Germline assignment: CDR1 LGHDT and CDR2 YNNKEL (reference sequence). The CDR3 consists of 17 residues. The CDR3 protein is CASSQGQGGSYNSPLHF. The CDR3 DNA sequence: TGTGCCAGCAGCCAAGGACAGGGAGGCTCCTATAATTCACCCCTCCACTTT.

This clonotype was seen ten or more times. The V call is TRBV18, the J call TRBJ1-4; no clear D. Germline V gene lookup returns CDR1 KGHSH and CDR2 LQKENI. The V end lost 0 bases, the J end lost 1 base, and 9 bases lay between the germline ends. The CDR3 is made up of 16 amino acids. CDR3: CASSPPGIRTNEKLFF. The DNA for the CDR3 is TGTGCCAGCTCACCACCTGGGATTCGAACTAATGAAAAACTGTTTTTT.

This clonotype was counted only a few times. The chain uses TRBV29-1 and TRBJ2-2; no firm D call. This CDR3 is 13 amino acids long. Per the germline V gene, CDR1 is SQVTM and CDR2 is ANQGSEA. Trimming pared 4 bases from V and 0 bases from J, leaving 6 bases between. The CDR3 spells CSVATANTGELFF. CDR3 DNA: TGCAGCGTTGCTACAGCGAACACCGGGGAGCTGTTTTTT.

This clonotype was detected ten times or more. The rearrangement joins TRBV28 to TRBJ2-1; possibly TRBD2 for D (5 bases). Trimming pared 8 bases from V and 5 bases from J, leaving 19 bases between. This CDR3 region has 15 residues. Germline V gene sequence: CDR1 MDHEN, CDR2 SYDVKM. The CDR3 DNA follows: TGTGCCAGCCCTACGAAGCGGAGGAAAGACAATGAGCAGTTCTTC. This encodes CASPTKRRKDNEQFF.

J is TRBJ1-2 and V is TRBV4-1; perhaps TRBD1 as D (5 bases). Deletions cut 6 bases from V and 10 bases from J, with 24 bases between. CDR1 is MGHRA, CDR2 YSYEKL, per germline. The CDR3 is made up of 15 amino acids. The CDR3 DNA is TGCGCCAGCAGTTCCATCCTGACGGGGCTCAGCCCCTACACCTTC. This encodes CASSSILTGLSPYTF.

This clonotype occurred many times. The chain joins TRBV7-3 to TRBJ2-3; D not resolved. This CDR3 region has 15 residues. V gave up 0 bases and J gave up 1 base, with 8 bases separating them. CDR1 and CDR2 from the germline V gene are SGHTA and FQGTGA. The CDR3 loop is CASSLTGFGTDTQYF. CDR3 bases: TGTGCCAGCAGCTTAACCGGGTTCGGCACAGATACGCAGTATTTT. Together with reference TRBV7-3 and TRBJ2-3, the CDR3 gives the full variable domain: GAGVSQTPSNKVTEKGKYVELRCDPISGHTALYWYRQSLGQGPEFLIYFQGTGAADDSGLPNDRFFAVRPEGSVSTLKIQRTERGDSAVYLCASSLTGFGTDTQYFGPGTRLTVL.

This clonotype was counted only a few times. V usage is TRBV20-1 and J usage is TRBJ1-3; D might be TRBD1 (6 bases). This CDR3 contains 14 residues. V dropped 6 bases and J dropped 0 bases, with 12 bases sitting between them. Germline V gene sequence: CDR1 DFQATT, CDR2 SNEGSKA (reference sequence). The CDR3 DNA is TGCAGTGCGAGGGGGGTGGGCTCTGGAAACACCATATATTTT. Translating it yields CSARGVGSGNTIYF.

This clonotype occurred many times. The V gene is TRBV6-1, the J gene TRBJ1-2, with 9 nucleotides matching TRBD1. From germline, CDR1 is MNHNS and CDR2 SASEGT. The CDR3 loop spans 16 amino acids. V was pared by 5 bases and J by 5 bases, with 12 bases of the junction left unmatched. The CDR3 DNA reads TGTGCCAGCAGTAACGAACGGACAGGGGTGGGGTATGGCTACACCTTC. Protein: CASSNERTGVGYGYTF.

Note on this clonotype: This may be a read error: a much more frequent sequence differs by one nucleotide. The chain joins TRBV15 to TRBJ2-2, with D maybe TRBD2 (5 bases). Germline V lookup: CDR1 LNHNV, CDR2 YYDKDF (reference sequence). The CDR3 is made up of 14 amino acids. This CDR3 is CATSRGTVTGVLFF. The CDR3 region has the DNA TGTGCCACCAGCAGAGGCACTGTCACCGGGGTGCTGTTTTTT. The full variable domain, with the rest looked up from reference TRBV15 and TRBJ2-2, is DAMVIQNPRYQVTQFGKPVTLSCSQTLNHNVMYWYQQKSSQAPKLLFHYYDKDFNNEADTPDNFQSRRPNTSFCFLDIRSPGLGDTAMYLCATSRGTVTGVLFFGEGSRLTVL.

This clonotype was found a few times. This sequence joins TRBV2 and TRBJ2-1, with a tentative D call TRBD2 (6 bases). Germline CDR1 is SNHLY and CDR2 is FYNNEI. V gave up 8 bases and J gave up 6 bases, with 14 bases separating them. CDR3 length: 13 amino acids. In DNA form, the CDR3 reads TGTGCCAGCGGAGGGACCCAATTCAATGAGCAGTTCTTC. This sequence encodes CASGGTQFNEQFF.

This clonotype has at least ten counts. This chain uses TRBV3-1 with TRBJ2-1, with D uncertain. V was clipped by 1 base and J by 0 bases, with 10 bases between them. Germline values: CDR1 LGHDT, CDR2 YNNKEL (reference sequence). The CDR3 spans 16 residues. The CDR3 DNA sequence: TGTGCCAGCAGCCAAGGGGCCGGCAGCTCCTACAATGAGCAGTTCTTC. Translated: CASSQGAGSSYNEQFF.

Only a few counts were recorded for this clonotype. This sequence joins TRBV7-9 and TRBJ1-2, with a tentative D call TRBD1 (5 bases). CDR1 is SEHNR, CDR2 FQNEAQ, per germline (reference sequence). Trimming left V 5 bases short and J 3 bases short, with 16 bases between. There are 15 residues in the CDR3. CDR3 nucleotides: TGTGCCAGCAGCGATGGGACTGGTGGGTACTATGGCTACACCTTC. Translating gives CASSDGTGGYYGYTF.

Concerning this clonotype itself: The CDR3 does not end in the conserved phenylalanine or tryptophan, so this is likely a read error. This chain uses TRBV12-3 or TRBV12-4 with TRBJ2-2; TRBD1 or TRBD2 may be the D gene (5 bases each). The CDR3 consists of 14 residues. V dropped 6 bases and J dropped 1 base, with 9 bases sitting between them. CDR3 in amino acids: CASRGPLNTGELFS. In DNA form, the CDR3 reads TGTGCCAGCAGGGGACCGTTGAACACCGGGGAGCTGTTTTCT.

This clonotype came up a few times. The rearrangement joins TRBV12-3 or TRBV12-4 to TRBJ2-2, with 7 nucleotides matching TRBD2. Unmatched junction bases numbered 3, after V lost 4 bases and J lost 1 base. The CDR3 is 15 amino acids. The chain's CDR3 is CASSYPSGNTGELFF. The CDR3 DNA reads as TGTGCCAGCAGTTATCCTAGCGGGAACACCGGGGAGCTGTTTTTT.

This clonotype was found many times. The CDR3 region has the DNA TGTGCCAGCACTCGACAGCGGGCAGGGGGCGGAACCGGGGAGCTGTTTTTT. Encoded protein: CASTRQRAGGGTGELFF. This chain joins TRBV6-2 or TRBV6-3 and TRBJ2-2, with 8 positions matching TRBD1. CDR3 length: 17 amino acids. Germline-derived CDR1 and CDR2 are MNHEY and SVGEGT. Germline trimming cut 7 bases from V and 5 bases from J; bases unmatched to any gene: 15.

This clonotype came up many times. This rearrangement joins TRBV7-9 to TRBJ2-3; D perhaps matches TRBD2 (7 bases). Germline lookup yields CDR1 SEHNR and CDR2 FQNEAQ (reference sequence). V lost 0 bases and J lost 2, with 21 bases in between. The CDR3 contains 19 residues. The CDR3: CASSLATAGLRGFTDTQYF. CDR3 DNA: TGTGCCAGCAGCTTAGCGACAGCGGGACTAAGGGGGTTCACAGATACGCAGTATTTT.

A few counts support this clonotype. The rearrangement uses TRBV19 and TRBJ2-7, with a possible D match to TRBD2 (6 bases). Germline assignment: CDR1 LNHDA and CDR2 SQIVND (reference sequence). V lost 3 bases to trimming and J lost 6 bases, with 15 bases between them. The CDR3 consists of 14 residues. DNA for the CDR3: TGTGCCAGTAGTATCCGGGGGACCCAAAGCGAGCAGTACTTC. Translated, it gives CASSIRGTQSEQYF.